Sequencing of this T cell receptor (beta chain) was carried out in a study of blood T cell repertoires in COVID-19. Study at large: The study drew acute and convalescent COVID-19 samples from the United States, Italy and Spain. PBMCs, B-cell-depleted T cells, or T cells provided the cDNA or gDNA that made up the material.

Original analysis: Estimation of nucleated cell counts was performed using reference gene primer amplification. TCRdb's table, derived via immunoSEQ multiplex PCR, lists solely in-frame clones and lacks some. V and J calls and clone size come straight from that table; D and trimming were deduced from the DNA. The sample yields approximately 120,000 clones, approximately 86% seen once. V dropped 6 bases and J dropped 6 bases, with 14 bases sitting between them. This CDR3 contains 13 residues. Germline values: CDR1 MNHEY, CDR2 SVGAGI. Sequenced sample: peripheral blood. The chain couples TRBV6-5 to TRBJ1-2; D might be TRBD1 (6 bases). The receptor's source is a woman aged 50 to 60 who had recovered from COVID-19. CDR3 in DNA: TGTGCCAGCAGACAACTTACAGGGAATGGCTACACCTTC. As protein: CASRQLTGNGYTF.